The 15 T cell receptor beta chains listed next were all sequenced from one sample in a study of blood T cell repertoires in COVID-19. Using immunoSEQ multiplex PCR, the repertoire was profiled, and TCRdb retains in-frame clones only, with some absent. The table has 400,000 or so clones, around 86% seen once. The sample taken for sequencing was peripheral blood. The receptors originated from a human donor in a cohort sampled during active COVID-19.

The rearrangement joins TRBV9 to TRBJ1-5, with 10 bases matching TRBD1. Germline lookup yields CDR1 SGDLS and CDR2 YYNGEE. The CDR3 covers 16 residues. V was clipped by 0 bases and J by 6 bases; unmatched bases: 6. The CDR3, as DNA: TGTGCCAGCAGCGTAGTGGGACAGGGGACTTTTCAGCCCCAGCATTTT. This gives the protein CASSVVGQGTFQPQHF.

J is TRBJ2-5 and V is TRBV25-1; tentative D call: TRBD2 (5 bases). Germline V gene lookup returns CDR1 MGHDK and CDR2 SYGVNS. V was shortened by 9 bases and J by 1 base, with 12 bases between the two germline ends. The CDR3 extends over 13 amino acids. The CDR3 region is CARRVQSQETQYF. In nucleotides, the CDR3 is TGTGCCAGGAGGGTACAGAGCCAAGAGACCCAGTACTTC. Drawing the rest from reference TRBV25-1 and TRBJ2-5, the complete variable domain is EADIYQTPRYLVIGTGKKITLECSQTMGHDKMYWYQQDPGMELHLIHYSYGVNSTEKGDLSSESTVSRIRTEHFPLTLESARPSHTSQYLCARRVQSQETQYFGPGTRLLVL.

This chain uses TRBV9 with TRBJ2-1; 9 bases are shared with TRBD2. The trim removed 3 bases at V and 6 bases at J, leaving 10 bases unmatched. CDR3 size: 16 residues. The germline V gene has CDR1 SGDLS and CDR2 YYNGEE. In DNA, the CDR3 is TGTGCCAGCAGCGCATCCGGGACTAGCATTGGCAATGAGCAGTTCTTC. Protein product: CASSASGTSIGNEQFF.

V gene TRBV5-1 combines with J gene TRBJ1-2; TRBD1 aligns across 7 bases. With 5 bases clipped from V and 1 base from J, the junction kept 5 bases outside the gene matches. The CDR3 runs to 14 residues. The V gene's germline CDR1 is SGHRS and CDR2 YFSETQ. The CDR3 DNA sequence: TGCGCCAGCAGTCTGACAGGGAATAACTATGGCTACACCTTC. It encodes CASSLTGNNYGYTF.

The chain uses TRBV7-9 and TRBJ1-6; 7 positions agree with TRBD1. After removal of 4 bases from V and 4 bases from J, the junction contained 7 bases not matched to a gene. Germline V CDR1 and CDR2: SEHNR, FQNEAQ (reference sequence). CDR3 size: 16 residues. This CDR3 is CASSYMVTGYNSPLHF. The CDR3 DNA is TGTGCCAGCAGCTATATGGTGACAGGGTATAATTCACCCCTCCACTTT.

The chain employs TRBV29-1 and TRBJ1-1; 8 nucleotides align to TRBD1. Germline V gene data show CDR1 as SQVTM and CDR2 as ANQGSEA. This CDR3 region has 16 residues. Trimming at V came to 6 bases and at J to 1 base, leaving 13 bases not matched to a gene. The CDR3 spells CSVDWTGSLENTEAFF. CDR3 bases: TGCAGCGTGGACTGGACAGGGAGTCTGGAGAACACTGAAGCTTTCTTT.

V gene TRBV2 combines with J gene TRBJ2-1; 9 nucleotides match TRBD1. The CDR3 contains 15 residues. The trim removed 4 bases at V and 4 bases at J, leaving 5 bases unmatched. Germline CDR1 reads SNHLY; CDR2 reads FYNNEI. This CDR3 is CASSGGQGPYNEQFF. CDR3 coding DNA: TGTGCCAGCAGTGGGGGACAGGGACCTTACAATGAGCAGTTCTTC. The whole variable domain, filled in from reference TRBV2 and TRBJ2-1, reads EPEVTQTPSHQVTQMGQEVILRCVPISNHLYFYWYRQILGQKVEFLVSFYNNEISEKSEIFDDQFSVERPDGSNFTLKIRSTKLEDSAMYFCASSGGQGPYNEQFFGPGTRLTVL.

The chain employs TRBV21-1 and TRBJ2-1; the table assigns TRBD2, which was not confirmed against the DNA. TRBV21-1 is shown as a pseudogene. This CDR3 has 21 amino acids. The CDR3 DNA sequence: TGTGCCAGCAGCTCCAAAAATCTACTAGCGGGAGATACTAGCTCCTACAATGAGCAGTTCTTC. Translated: CASSSKNLLAGDTSSYNEQFF.

The genes are TRBV19 and TRBJ2-1; TRBD2 aligns across 12 bases. Looked up from germline, CDR1 is LNHDA and CDR2 is SQIVND (reference sequence). CDR3 length: 16 amino acids. V shed 1 base and J 9 bases; nucleotides not matched to a gene: 7. The CDR3 spells CASSIGLAGGGVEQFF. DNA of the CDR3: TGTGCCAGTAGTATAGGGCTAGCGGGAGGGGGCGTTGAGCAGTTCTTC.

The chain uses TRBV5-5 and TRBJ1-5, with 8 bases aligning to TRBD1. The trim removed 0 bases at V and 2 bases at J, leaving 4 bases unmatched. The CDR3 extends over 16 amino acids. Germline CDR1 and CDR2: SGHKS and YYEKEE (reference sequence). CDR3 DNA: TGTGCCAGCAGCTTGGACAGGGGGGAGGGCAATCAGCCCCAGCATTTT. Translation: CASSLDRGEGNQPQHF.

The chain joins TRBV7-2 to TRBJ2-2; the match to TRBD2 covers 9 bases. CDR1 and CDR2 (germline): SGHTA, FQGNSA. The CDR3 contains 14 residues. V dropped 5 bases and J dropped 6; count of bases not matched to a gene: 4. The CDR3 protein is CASSQERGAGELFF. The CDR3 DNA is TGTGCCAGCAGCCAGGAGCGGGGGGCCGGGGAGCTGTTTTTT. The full variable domain, rest sourced from reference TRBV7-2 and TRBJ2-2, is GAGVSQSPSNKVTEKGKDVELRCDPISGHTALYWYRQSLGQGLEFLIYFQGNSAPDKSGLPSDRFSAERTGGSVSTLTIQRTQQEDSAVYLCASSQERGAGELFFGEGSRLTVL.

The chain is built from TRBV7-9 and TRBJ1-2, with D possibly TRBD1 on 5 matching bases. The CDR3 sequence is 17 residues long. The germline CDR1 and CDR2 sequences are SEHNR and FQNEAQ (reference sequence). Trimming left V 3 bases short and J 7 bases short, with 24 bases between. CDR3 DNA sequence: TGTGCCAGCAGCTTTACATTTGGAGGGGTCGATGGAGGTGGCTACACCTTC. It encodes CASSFTFGGVDGGGYTF.

This sequence joins TRBV19 and TRBJ2-2; D possibly corresponds to TRBD1 (5 bases). The CDR3 sequence is 16 residues long. The ends were cut back, 8 bases at V and 1 base at J, with 17 bases in the middle. Germline V gene data show CDR1 as LNHDA and CDR2 as SQIVND (reference sequence). CDR3 bases: TGTGCCAGTCTACCAAACAGGCCTAAGAACACCGGGGAGCTGTTTTTT. Translating gives CASLPNRPKNTGELFF.

The rearrangement joins TRBV3-1 (or the pseudogene TRBV3-2) to TRBJ2-7; 9 bases align to TRBD1. Germline V gene lookup returns CDR1 LGHDT and CDR2 YNNKEL (reference sequence). With V trimmed by 5 bases and J by 2 bases, 4 bases remained unmatched. This CDR3 has 14 amino acids. CDR3: CASSAGTGPYEQYF. CDR3 nucleotides: TGTGCCAGCAGCGCAGGGACAGGGCCCTACGAGCAGTACTTC.

V gene TRBV30 combines with J gene TRBJ1-1, with D tentatively TRBD1 (6 bases). This CDR3 has 17 amino acids. From germline, CDR1 is GTSNPN and CDR2 SVGIG (reference sequence). Deletions cut 1 base from V and 0 bases from J, with 18 bases between. The DNA for the CDR3 is TGTGCCTGGAGTGAATCCTACCAGACAGGAATGAACACTGAAGCTTTCTTT. It codes for CAWSESYQTGMNTEAFF.